This T cell receptor (beta chain) originates from a study of control samples from healthy donors and cancer patients. The CDR3 runs to 15 residues. Germline CDR1 and CDR2: LNHDA and SQIVND (reference sequence). V was trimmed by 1 base and J by 9 bases, leaving 16 bases between them. Assay used: immunoSEQ multiplex PCR; TCRdb lists only in-frame clones, some missing. The sample contains 150,000 to 200,000 clones, around 90% of which appear only once. Source material: blood. This receptor was obtained from a woman in her fifties or sixties in good health. V usage is TRBV19 and J usage is TRBJ1-5; D is ambiguous. For the CDR3, the DNA is TGTGCCAGTAGTATAGTTGGCGGACTTCGAGGGCCCCAGCATTTT. Its protein is CASSIVGGLRGPQHF.